This TCR beta chain was retrieved from a study of beta chain features in type 1 diabetes. Study-wide background: Examination covered under 110 million sorted cells spanning all samples. Study results and caveats: Diminished insertions and augmented deletions at VDJ junctions characterized type 1 diabetes patients. All four CD4+ subsets from Type 1 diabetes patients carried moderately but significantly shorter TCRB CDR3s.

Staining for CD45RO/CCR7/CD25/CD127/CD95/CD27 allowed sorting of CD4+ naive, central memory, regulatory and stem cell-like memory cells. Isolated RNA was reverse transcribed in full, so expressed TCRB transcripts were sequenced. TCRdb's copy holds only in-frame clones and misses some; the assay was immunoSEQ multiplex PCR. The sample records under 300,000 clones, 27% being singletons. Looked up from germline, CDR1 is SGHTA and CDR2 is FQGNSA. The CDR3 is 12 residues long. Trimming removed 2 bases at V and 9 bases at J, with 9 bases between. This clone was picked up many times. The antigen remains undetermined.

What was sequenced was central memory CD4+ T cells from blood. V is TRBV7-2 and J is TRBJ2-3, with D uncertain. This sequence originates from a young man in good health. CDR3 DNA: TGTGCCAGCAGCTTATCCGGCGGAACGCAGTATTTT. This gives the protein CASSLSGGTQYF.